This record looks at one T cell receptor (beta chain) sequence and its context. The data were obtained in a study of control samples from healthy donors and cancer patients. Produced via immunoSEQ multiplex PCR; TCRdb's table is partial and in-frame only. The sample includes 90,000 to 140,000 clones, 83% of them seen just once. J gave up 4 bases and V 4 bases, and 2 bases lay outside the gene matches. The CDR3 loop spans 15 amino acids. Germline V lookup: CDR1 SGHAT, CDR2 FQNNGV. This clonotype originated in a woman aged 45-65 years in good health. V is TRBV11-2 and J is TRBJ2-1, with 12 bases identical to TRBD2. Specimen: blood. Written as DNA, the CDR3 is TGTGCCAGCAGCTATGGACTAGCGGGATACAATGAGCAGTTCTTC. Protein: CASSYGLAGYNEQFF.